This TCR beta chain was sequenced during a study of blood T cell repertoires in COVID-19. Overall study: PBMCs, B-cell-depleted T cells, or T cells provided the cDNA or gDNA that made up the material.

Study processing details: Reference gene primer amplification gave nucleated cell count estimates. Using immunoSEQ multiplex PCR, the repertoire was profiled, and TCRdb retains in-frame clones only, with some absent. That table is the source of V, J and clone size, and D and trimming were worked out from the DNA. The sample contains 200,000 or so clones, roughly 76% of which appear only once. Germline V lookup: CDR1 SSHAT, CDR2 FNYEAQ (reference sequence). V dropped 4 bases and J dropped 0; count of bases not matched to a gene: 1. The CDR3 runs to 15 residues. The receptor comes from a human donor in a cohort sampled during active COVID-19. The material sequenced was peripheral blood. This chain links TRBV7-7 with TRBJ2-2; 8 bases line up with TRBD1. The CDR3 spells CASSSTGANTGELFF. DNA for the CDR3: TGTGCCAGCAGCTCGACAGGGGCGAACACCGGGGAGCTGTTTTTT. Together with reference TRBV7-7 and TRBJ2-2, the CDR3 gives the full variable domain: GAGVSQSPRYKVTKRGQDVTLRCDPISSHATLYWYQQALGQGPEFLTYFNYEAQPDKSGLPSDRFSAERPEGSISTLTIQRTEQRDSAMYRCASSSTGANTGELFFGEGSRLTVL.